This T cell receptor (beta chain) was captured by sequencing in a study of T cell responses to AZD1222 COVID-19 vaccine. Study findings and constraints: Among AZD1222 vaccinees, only 5 to 7 were seropositive at baseline. Targets within unmutated variant regions were reportedly found for nearly half of spike-specific TCRs.

A word on this clone: The target antigen is unknown.

Clones were read by immunoSEQ multiplex PCR, and TCRdb kept only the in-frame ones, dropping some. The table has about 140,000 clones, 92% seen once; the top ten hold 2% to 2.5%. The TCR sequence derives from an adult in good health. Sequencing was performed on peripheral blood, taken on day 0 of AZD1222 vaccination.

CDR3 loop: CASSLEAGGGTDTQYF. Here the CDR3 DNA reads TGTGCCAGCTCTCTCGAGGCGGGGGGTGGCACAGATACGCAGTATTTT. The chain uses TRBV18 and TRBJ2-3; 8 bases are a match to TRBD2. CDR1 is KGHSH, CDR2 LQKENI, per germline. CDR3 size: 16 residues. The V segment lost 6 bases and the J segment 1 base; nucleotides outside the gene matches: 9.